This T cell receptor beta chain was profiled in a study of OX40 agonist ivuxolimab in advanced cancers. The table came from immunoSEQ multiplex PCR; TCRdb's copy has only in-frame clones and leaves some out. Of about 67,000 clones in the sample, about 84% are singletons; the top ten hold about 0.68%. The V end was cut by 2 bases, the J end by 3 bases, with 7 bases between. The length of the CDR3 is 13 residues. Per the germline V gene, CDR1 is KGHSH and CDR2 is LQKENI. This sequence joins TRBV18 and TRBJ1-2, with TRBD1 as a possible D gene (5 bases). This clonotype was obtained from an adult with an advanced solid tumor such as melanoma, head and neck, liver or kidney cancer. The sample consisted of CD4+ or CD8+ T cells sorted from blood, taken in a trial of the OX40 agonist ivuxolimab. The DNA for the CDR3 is TGTGCCAGCTCACCAGGGACCTACTATGGCTACACCTTC. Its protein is CASSPGTYYGYTF.